The 18 T cell receptor beta chains below were found in one sample sequenced in a study of blood T cell repertoires in COVID-19. Some clones are missing from TCRdb's copy, which holds only in-frame ones; the method was immunoSEQ multiplex PCR. The sample includes roughly 250,000 clones, 70% to 85% of them seen just once. Sequenced input: peripheral blood. The receptors stem from a woman of 80 years or more with acute or convalescent COVID-19.

The J gene is TRBJ1-1, the V gene TRBV27; TRBD1 matches 7 bases. The V segment lost 1 base and the J segment 1 base; nucleotides outside the gene matches: 6. Germline CDR1 MNHEY, CDR2 SMNVEV (reference sequence). This CDR3 has 16 residues. The CDR3 protein is CASSLYVGTANTEAFF. In nucleotides, the CDR3 is TGTGCCAGCAGTTTATACGTGGGGACAGCGAACACTGAAGCTTTCTTT.

About this clone itself: Additional DNA sequences in this sample encode the identical CDR3. The gene calls are TRBV2 and TRBJ1-5, with TRBD1 identical over 7 bases. Germline CDR1 and CDR2: SNHLY and FYNNEI. Losses at the gene ends were 5 bases for V and 4 bases for J; bases not matched to a gene: 5. The CDR3 has 14 residues. The CDR3 here is CASSRTGLNQPQHF. As DNA, the CDR3 is TGTGCCAGCAGTAGGACAGGATTGAATCAGCCCCAGCATTTT.

This clone was detected only once. The V gene is TRBV5-1, the J gene TRBJ1-2, with TRBD1 matching 7 bases. The CDR3 sequence is 14 residues long. In germline, CDR1 is SGHRS, CDR2 YFSETQ. J was trimmed by 0 bases and V by 4 bases; bases with no gene match: 3. The CDR3 bases are TGCGCCAGCAGCGCAGGGGGAACTAACTATGGCTACACCTTC. This sequence encodes CASSAGGTNYGYTF.

V is TRBV2 and J is TRBJ1-2; D might be TRBD1 (5 bases). The CDR3 runs 13 residues. V lost 6 bases to trimming and J lost 3 bases, with 11 bases between them. Germline loops: CDR1 SNHLY, CDR2 FYNNEI. The CDR3 DNA reads as TGTGCCAGCAGCACGGGGGAGGACTATGGCTACACCTTC. Translated: CASSTGEDYGYTF.

The chain is built from TRBV7-9 and TRBJ1-1; D unclear. Deletions cut 6 bases from V and 0 bases from J, with 20 bases between. The CDR3 runs 17 residues. Looked up from germline, CDR1 is SEHNR and CDR2 is FQNEAQ (reference sequence). The CDR3 sequence is CASRMSGIRGMNTEAFF. The CDR3 DNA reads as TGTGCCAGCAGGATGTCCGGGATTCGTGGCATGAACACTGAAGCTTTCTTT.

The rearrangement joins TRBV5-1 to TRBJ1-2; D remains ambiguous. Trimming left V 0 bases short and J 5 bases short, with 11 bases between. The CDR3 is 14 residues long. From germline, CDR1 is SGHRS and CDR2 YFSETQ. Written as DNA, the CDR3 is TGCGCCAGCAGCTTGGACGGGGTCGGGTATGGCTACACCTTC. Residues: CASSLDGVGYGYTF.

CDR3 amino acids: CAWSVRGSVGYGYTF. For the CDR3, the DNA is TGTGCCTGGAGTGTTAGGGGGTCTGTGGGCTATGGCTACACCTTC. The gene calls are TRBV30 and TRBJ1-2; D is possibly TRBD1 (6 bases). There are 15 residues in the CDR3. With 0 bases removed from V and 4 bases from J, the gap between germline ends came to 15 bases. Looked up from germline, CDR1 is GTSNPN and CDR2 is SVGIG (reference sequence).

This chain links TRBV2 with TRBJ2-1; D uncertain. Germline assignment: CDR1 SNHLY and CDR2 FYNNEI. Trimming removed 3 bases at V and 0 bases at J, with 9 bases between. CDR3 length equals 15 residues. CDR3 loop: CASSERSSSYNEQFF. DNA of the CDR3: TGTGCCAGCAGTGAGAGGAGTAGCTCCTACAATGAGCAGTTCTTC. Complete variable domain (other parts from reference TRBV2 and TRBJ2-1): EPEVTQTPSHQVTQMGQEVILRCVPISNHLYFYWYRQILGQKVEFLVSFYNNEISEKSEIFDDQFSVERPDGSNFTLKIRSTKLEDSAMYFCASSERSSSYNEQFFGPGTRLTVL.

This sequence joins TRBV5-1 and TRBJ1-2, with 7 positions matching TRBD1. Trimming cost V 3 bases and J 3 bases; bases outside gene matches: 2. Germline V gene data show CDR1 as SGHRS and CDR2 as YFSETQ. The CDR3 sequence is 13 residues long. CDR3 sequence reads: CASSSQGDYGYTF. As DNA, the CDR3 is TGCGCCAGCAGCTCGCAGGGGGACTATGGCTACACCTTC.

This clone came up a few times. The chain employs TRBV4-1 and TRBJ1-2; D gene unclear. Germline CDR1 and CDR2: MGHRA and YSYEKL. The CDR3 contains 16 residues. V was cut by 0 bases and J by 0 bases, with 11 bases left in between. The CDR3 DNA sequence: TGCGCCAGCAGCCAAGAAGTTGCGGTCGCTAACTATGGCTACACCTTC. Its translation: CASSQEVAVANYGYTF.

V gene TRBV3-1 (or the pseudogene TRBV3-2) combines with J gene TRBJ2-5; TRBD2 is a possible D gene (6 bases). The CDR3 has 15 amino acids. The germline V and J ends were trimmed by 4 bases and 2 bases, with 14 bases remaining between them. Germline values: CDR1 LGHDT, CDR2 YNNKEL (reference sequence). The CDR3: CASSLGSGPQETQYF. CDR3 sequence (DNA): TGTGCCAGCAGCCTAGGGAGCGGGCCTCAAGAGACCCAGTACTTC.

A few counts support this clone. The J gene is TRBJ1-2, the V gene TRBV2; perhaps TRBD1 as D (6 bases). This CDR3 spans 13 amino acids. Germline V gene lookup returns CDR1 SNHLY and CDR2 FYNNEI. Trimming pared 0 bases from V and 7 bases from J, leaving 9 bases between. The CDR3 spells CASSEAGAPGYTF. DNA for the CDR3: TGTGCCAGCAGTGAAGCGGGGGCGCCTGGCTACACCTTC.

This chain joins TRBV10-3 and TRBJ1-5; the match to TRBD1 covers 8 bases. J gave up 6 bases and V 0 bases, and 7 bases lay outside the gene matches. The germline V gene has CDR1 ENHRY and CDR2 SYGVKD. The CDR3 spans 16 residues. CDR3 region: CAISESGQGSSQPQHF. CDR3 sequence (DNA): TGTGCCATCAGTGAGTCTGGACAGGGATCCAGTCAGCCCCAGCATTTT.

This clone came up a few times. The CDR3 DNA is TGTGCCAGCAGTGATTGTATTGTCCGTTACTCCTACGAGCAGTACTTC. Its translation is CASSDCIVRYSYEQYF. The rearrangement links TRBV25-1 to TRBJ2-7, with no clear D. The germline V gene encodes CDR1 MGHDK and CDR2 SYGVNS. CDR3 length: 16 amino acids. With 3 bases removed from V and 0 bases from J, the gap between germline ends came to 15 bases.

The chain combines TRBV2 with TRBJ1-5, with D possibly being TRBD1 (6 bases). The CDR3 runs 14 residues. Germline loops: CDR1 SNHLY, CDR2 FYNNEI. V was shortened by 1 base and J by 6 bases, with 10 bases between the two germline ends. CDR3 residues: CASSEGGLGQPQHF. Here the CDR3 DNA reads TGTGCCAGCAGTGAAGGGGGGCTGGGTCAGCCCCAGCATTTT.

The V gene is TRBV19, the J gene TRBJ1-4, with unresolved D. Germline CDR1 reads LNHDA; CDR2 reads SQIVND (reference sequence). Trimming removed 9 bases at V and 0 bases at J, with 14 bases between. The CDR3 runs 15 residues. The CDR3 DNA reads as TGTGCCAGCCGCCTAACGTCGGCAACTAATGAAAAACTGTTTTTT. This encodes CASRLTSATNEKLFF.

This chain uses TRBV6-2 or TRBV6-3 with TRBJ2-1; D is undetermined. V lost 2 bases and J lost 9, with 11 bases in between. Germline lookup yields CDR1 MNHEY and CDR2 SVGEGT. This CDR3 has 13 residues. The chain's CDR3 is CASSYAPSGEQFF. The CDR3, as DNA: TGTGCCAGCAGTTACGCTCCTAGTGGTGAGCAGTTCTTC.

The chain joins TRBV3-1 (or the pseudogene TRBV3-2) to TRBJ1-2, with 8 bases matching TRBD1. The CDR3 is 15 residues long. CDR1 is LGHDT, CDR2 YNNKEL, per germline (reference sequence). Trimming at V came to 0 bases and at J to 7 bases, leaving 7 bases not matched to a gene. In DNA form, the CDR3 reads TGTGCCAGCAGCCAAGAGGACAGGGTGAGGGGTGGCTACACCTTC. It is translated as CASSQEDRVRGGYTF.